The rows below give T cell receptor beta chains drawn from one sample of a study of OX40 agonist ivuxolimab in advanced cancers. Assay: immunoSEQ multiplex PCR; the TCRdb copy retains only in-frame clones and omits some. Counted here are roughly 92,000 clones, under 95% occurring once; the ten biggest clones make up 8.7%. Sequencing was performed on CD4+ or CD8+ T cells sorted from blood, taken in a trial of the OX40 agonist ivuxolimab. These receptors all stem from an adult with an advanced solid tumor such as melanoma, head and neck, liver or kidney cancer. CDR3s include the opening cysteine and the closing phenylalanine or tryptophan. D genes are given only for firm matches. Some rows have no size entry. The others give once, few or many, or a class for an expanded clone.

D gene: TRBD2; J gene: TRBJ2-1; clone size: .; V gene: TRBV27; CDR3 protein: CASGGSSYNEQFF; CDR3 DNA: TGTGCCAGCGGCGGGAGCTCCTACAATGAGCAGTTCTTC
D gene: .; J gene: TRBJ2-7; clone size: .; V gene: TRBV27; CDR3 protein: CASSKTDRAYEQYF; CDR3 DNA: TGTGCCAGCAGTAAAACCGACCGAGCCTACGAGCAGTACTTC
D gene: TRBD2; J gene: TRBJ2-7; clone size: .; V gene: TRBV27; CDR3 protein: CASSLASSGTALIYEQYF; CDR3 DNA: TGTGCCAGCAGTTTAGCGTCCAGCGGGACGGCCCTAATCTACGAGCAGTACTTC
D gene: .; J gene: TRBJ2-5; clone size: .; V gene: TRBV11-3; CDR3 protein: CASSDRFQETQYF; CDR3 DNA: TGTGCCAGCAGCGACAGGTTCCAAGAGACCCAGTACTTC
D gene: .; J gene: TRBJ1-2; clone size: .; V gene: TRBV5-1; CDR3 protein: CASKLKSGVDGYTF; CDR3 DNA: TGCGCCAGCAAGTTGAAGTCAGGGGTCGATGGCTACACCTTC
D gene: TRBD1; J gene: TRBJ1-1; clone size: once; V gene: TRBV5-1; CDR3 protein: CASSLEGAGGAFF; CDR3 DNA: TGCGCCAGCAGCCTGGAGGGGGCGGGAGGAGCTTTCTTT
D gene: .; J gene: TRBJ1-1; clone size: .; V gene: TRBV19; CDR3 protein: CASTPVGDTEAFF; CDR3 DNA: TGTGCCAGTACTCCGGTAGGGGACACTGAAGCTTTCTTT
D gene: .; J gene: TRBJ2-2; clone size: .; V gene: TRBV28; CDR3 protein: CASSLRFSADATTTGELFF; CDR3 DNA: TGTGCCAGCAGTTTAAGGTTTTCGGCTGACGCCACAACCACCGGGGAGCTGTTTTTT
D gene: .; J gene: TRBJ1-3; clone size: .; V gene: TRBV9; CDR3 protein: CASSVGRVSGNTIYF; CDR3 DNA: TGTGCCAGCAGCGTAGGTCGGGTTTCTGGAAACACCATATATTTT
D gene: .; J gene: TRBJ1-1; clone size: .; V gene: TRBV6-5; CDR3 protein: CASSKVGGGAEAFF; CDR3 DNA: TGTGCCAGCTCAAAAGTCGGCGGTGGAGCTGAAGCTTTCTTT
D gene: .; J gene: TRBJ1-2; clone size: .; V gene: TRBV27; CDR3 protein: CASSPRNRAISYGYTF; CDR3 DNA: TGTGCCAGCAGTCCACGGAACAGGGCAATAAGCTATGGCTACACCTTC
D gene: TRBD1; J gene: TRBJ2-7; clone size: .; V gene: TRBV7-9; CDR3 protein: CASSLAGQVSYEQYF; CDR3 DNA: TGTGCCAGCAGCTTAGCGGGACAGGTCTCCTACGAGCAGTACTTC
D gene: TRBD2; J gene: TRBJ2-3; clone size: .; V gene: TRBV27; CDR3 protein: CASTFASGITDTQYF; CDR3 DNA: TGTGCCAGCACTTTTGCTAGCGGAATCACAGATACGCAGTATTTT
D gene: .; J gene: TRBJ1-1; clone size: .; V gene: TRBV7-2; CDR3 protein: CASSFMGNTEAFF; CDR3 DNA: TGTGCCAGCAGCTTCATGGGAAACACTGAAGCTTTCTTT
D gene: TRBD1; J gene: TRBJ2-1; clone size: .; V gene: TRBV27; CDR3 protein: CASSYRGYNEQFF; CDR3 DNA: TGTGCCAGCAGTTACAGGGGTTACAATGAGCAGTTCTTC
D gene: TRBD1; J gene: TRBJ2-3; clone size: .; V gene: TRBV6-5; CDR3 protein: CASSLGQPSTDTQYF; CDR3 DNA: TGTGCCAGCAGCCTGGGACAGCCTAGCACAGATACGCAGTATTTT
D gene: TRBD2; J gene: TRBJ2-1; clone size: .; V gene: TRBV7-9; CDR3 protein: CASSSTSASHREGEQFF; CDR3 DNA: TGTGCCAGCAGCTCTACTAGCGCCTCTCATCGGGAGGGTGAGCAGTTCTTC
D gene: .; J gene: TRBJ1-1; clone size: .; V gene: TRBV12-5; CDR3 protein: CASGLVLGRGGLNTEAFF; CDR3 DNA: TGTGCTAGTGGTTTGGTACTAGGCAGAGGGGGTTTGAACACTGAAGCTTTCTTT
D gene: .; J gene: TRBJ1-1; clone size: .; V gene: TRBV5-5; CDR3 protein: CASSLTGSDTEAFF; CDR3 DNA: TGTGCCAGCAGCTTGACAGGATCGGACACTGAAGCTTTCTTT
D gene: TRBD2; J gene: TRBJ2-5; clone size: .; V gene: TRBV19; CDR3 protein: CARRPGTTGKGKPQETQYF; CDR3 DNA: TGTGCCAGGAGACCCGGGACTACGGGGAAGGGAAAGCCCCAAGAGACCCAGTACTTC
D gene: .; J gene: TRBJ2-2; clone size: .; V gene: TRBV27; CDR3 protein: CASSLEATGELFF; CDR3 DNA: TGTGCCAGCAGTTTAGAAGCCACCGGGGAGCTGTTTTTT
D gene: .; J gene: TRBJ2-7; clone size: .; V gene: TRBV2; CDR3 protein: CASSPTYEQYF; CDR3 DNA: TGTGCCAGCAGTCCGACCTACGAGCAGTACTTC
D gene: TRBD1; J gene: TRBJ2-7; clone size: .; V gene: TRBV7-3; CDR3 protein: CASSTGGPSDQQYF; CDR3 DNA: TGTGCCAGCAGCACAGGGGGCCCCAGCGACCAACAGTACTTC
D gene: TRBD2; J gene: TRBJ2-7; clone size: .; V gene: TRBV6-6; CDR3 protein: CASRGTSGEGSEQYF; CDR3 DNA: TGTGCCAGCAGGGGGACTAGCGGAGAGGGCTCCGAGCAGTACTTC
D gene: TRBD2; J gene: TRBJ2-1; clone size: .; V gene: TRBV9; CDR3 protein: CASSNSPHSGRYNEQFF; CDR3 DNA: TGTGCCAGCAGCAACTCCCCTCATAGCGGGAGGTACAATGAGCAGTTCTTC
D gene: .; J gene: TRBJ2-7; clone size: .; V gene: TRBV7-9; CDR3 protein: CASSLGGGLKDYEQYF; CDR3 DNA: TGTGCCAGCAGCTTAGGCGGCGGACTAAAGGACTACGAGCAGTACTTC
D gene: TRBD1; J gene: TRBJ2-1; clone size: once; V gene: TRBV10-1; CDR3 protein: CARMRDRYNEQFF; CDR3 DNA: TGCGCCAGAATGCGGGACAGGTACAATGAGCAGTTCTTC
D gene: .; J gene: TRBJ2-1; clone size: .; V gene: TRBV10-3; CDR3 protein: CAISALIAVSSYNEQFF; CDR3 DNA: TGTGCCATCAGTGCTTTGATAGCGGTTAGCTCCTACAATGAGCAGTTCTTC
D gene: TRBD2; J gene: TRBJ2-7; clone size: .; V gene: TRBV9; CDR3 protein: CASSVVAGGGYEQYF; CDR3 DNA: TGTGCCAGCAGCGTAGTAGCGGGAGGGGGCTACGAGCAGTACTTC
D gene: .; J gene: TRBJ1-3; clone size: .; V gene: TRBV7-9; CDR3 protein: CASSLSGSSGNTIYF; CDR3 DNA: TGTGCCAGCAGCTTATCCGGCAGCTCTGGAAACACCATATATTTT
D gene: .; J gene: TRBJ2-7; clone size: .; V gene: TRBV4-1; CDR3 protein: CASSHKQSGQSAPYEQYF; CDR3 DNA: TGCGCCAGCAGCCATAAACAATCCGGACAGTCCGCTCCCTACGAGCAGTACTTC
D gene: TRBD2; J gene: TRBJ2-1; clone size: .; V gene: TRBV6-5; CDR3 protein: CASRKTSGKQFF; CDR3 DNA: TGTGCCAGCAGGAAGACTAGCGGGAAGCAGTTCTTC
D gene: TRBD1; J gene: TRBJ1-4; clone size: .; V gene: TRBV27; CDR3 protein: CASSFEGQGGKLFF; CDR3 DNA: TGTGCCAGCAGTTTTGAGGGACAGGGAGGAAAACTGTTTTTT
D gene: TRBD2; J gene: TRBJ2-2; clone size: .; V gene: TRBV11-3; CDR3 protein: CASKLGLAGVLGELFF; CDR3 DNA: TGTGCCAGCAAATTAGGACTAGCGGGAGTTCTCGGGGAGCTGTTTTTT
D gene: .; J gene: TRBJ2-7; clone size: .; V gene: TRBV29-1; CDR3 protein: CSVVTETYEQYF; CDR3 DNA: TGCAGCGTTGTGACTGAAACCTACGAGCAGTACTTC
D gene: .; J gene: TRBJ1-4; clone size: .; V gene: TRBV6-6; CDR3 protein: CASSYLVTANEKLFF; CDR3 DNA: TGTGCCAGCAGCTACCTCGTGACAGCTAATGAAAAACTGTTTTTT
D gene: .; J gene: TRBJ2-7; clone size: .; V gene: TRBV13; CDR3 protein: CASSLSGPLYEQYF; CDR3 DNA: TGTGCCAGCAGCTTATCTGGCCCTTTATACGAGCAGTACTTC
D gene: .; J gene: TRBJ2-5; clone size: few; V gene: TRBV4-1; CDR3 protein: CASSLLDSAYETQYF; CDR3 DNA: TGCGCCAGCAGCCTCTTGGATAGCGCTTATGAGACCCAGTACTTC
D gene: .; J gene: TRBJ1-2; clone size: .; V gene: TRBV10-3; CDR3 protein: CAISVAERYGYTF; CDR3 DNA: TGTGCCATCAGTGTAGCAGAGAGGTATGGCTACACCTTC
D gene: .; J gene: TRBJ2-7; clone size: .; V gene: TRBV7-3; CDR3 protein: CASSLSAPGVGGEQYF; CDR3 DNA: TGTGCCAGCAGCTTAAGCGCCCCAGGGGTCGGGGGCGAGCAGTACTTC
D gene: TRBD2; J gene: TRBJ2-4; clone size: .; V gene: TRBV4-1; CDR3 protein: CASSQPPGLASHKNIQYF; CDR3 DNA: TGCGCCAGCAGCCAACCTCCGGGACTAGCATCCCACAAAAACATTCAGTACTTC
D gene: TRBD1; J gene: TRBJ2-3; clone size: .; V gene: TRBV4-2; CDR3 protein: CASSRGQAGTDTQYF; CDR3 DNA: TGTGCCAGCAGCCGGGGACAGGCCGGGACAGATACGCAGTATTTT
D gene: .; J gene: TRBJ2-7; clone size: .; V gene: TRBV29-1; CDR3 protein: CSVEDGVSIKSYEQYF; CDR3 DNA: TGCAGCGTTGAAGATGGGGTAAGCATAAAATCCTACGAGCAGTACTTC